The clone carrying this TCR beta chain was seen many times. Its target is not known. Scientists made TCR beta libraries using quantitative 5'-RACE with molecular barcodes. MiXCR, applied by TCRdb to the 5' RACE reads, yields one record per CDR3 protein. The sample yields a few hundred thousand distinct CDR3 sequences, roughly 8% seen once. This record belongs to a study of CD8 T cells in ankylosing spondylitis. Study-level findings and limits: Typical of ankylosing spondylitis blood, it appeared, was a TCR beta motif of fewer than ten highly homologous variants. Clones tied to disease were said to be significantly enriched in matched ankylosing spondylitis synovial fluid. Those disease-linked clones were CD8+; they were also relatively rare in peripheral blood. Some of the motif variants had earlier been found in reactive arthritis patients' fluid and blood.

J gave up 2 bases and V 1 base, and 1 base lay outside the gene matches. The CDR3 has 14 amino acids. Germline V lookup: CDR1 MGHRA, CDR2 YSYEKL. The chain links TRBV4-1 to TRBJ2-5, with TRBD1 identical over 7 bases. Sequenced material: blood, either unsorted or a sorted T cell fraction (not recorded which). The source is a male donor with ankylosing spondylitis. CDR3 DNA: TGCGCCAGCAGCCAAGTGGGACAGCAAGAGACCCAGTACTTC. It specifies CASSQVGQQETQYF.